This TCR beta chain was profiled in a study of cytomegalovirus exposure and HLA in healthy donors. As concerns this clone: Its specificity is not known.

Study-level results: Whilst most TCR sequences proved rare, a subset of public TCRs occurred across many donors. Most CMV-associated TCR beta chains appeared HLA-restricted in a later analysis.

The germline V gene has CDR1 SGHTA and CDR2 FQGNSA. The V gene end was trimmed by 1 base and the J gene end by 3 bases; junction bases not matched to a gene: 6. The CDR3 extends over 15 amino acids. PCR primers comprised 60 Vbeta and 13 Jbeta primers. The repertoire was sequenced with immunoSEQ multiplex PCR; TCRdb's copy has only in-frame clones and lacks some. The data show some 250,000 clones, with over 80% seen just once and 5% to 6% held by the top ten. Sequenced material: PBMCs. The clonotype comes from a woman in her 40s in good health and CMV-seropositive. The rearrangement uses TRBV7-2 and TRBJ2-7; TRBD1 agrees at 7 bases. The CDR3 DNA reads as TGTGCCAGCAGCTTAGACGGACAGGTTTTCTACGAGCAGTACTTC. Translating it yields CASSLDGQVFYEQYF.